These T cell receptor beta chains were read from a single sample in a study of blood T cell repertoires in COVID-19. Method: immunoSEQ multiplex PCR; TCRdb's copy keeps in-frame clones and lacks some. The sample has about 250,000 clones; approximately 85% are singletons. The specimen sequenced was peripheral blood. The receptors here all came from a man aged 50-60 years with COVID-19, enrolled during active disease. Both conserved end residues are part of each CDR3. The D gene is left open where the match is weak. Expanded clones are given a class, and other clones once, few, many or no size at all.

. . TRBJ2-5 TRBV29-1 CSVSPGHPGETQYF TGCAGCGTATCTCCGGGACACCCAGGGGAGACCCAGTACTTC
TRBD2 . TRBJ2-7 TRBV3-1/TRBV3-2 CASSQSPAGVSYEQYF TGTGCCAGCAGCCAGTCACCAGCGGGGGTCTCCTACGAGCAGTACTTC
. . TRBJ2-7 TRBV9 CASSVATSYEQYF TGTGCCAGCAGCGTAGCCACAAGCTACGAGCAGTACTTC
TRBD1 . TRBJ2-7 TRBV4-2 CASSQGTGGFDEQYF TGTGCCAGCAGCCAGGGGACAGGGGGCTTCGACGAGCAGTACTTC
TRBD2 . TRBJ2-3 TRBV10-3 CAIRGGGISTDTQYF TGTGCCATCAGGGGCGGGGGGATCTCCACAGATACGCAGTATTTT
. . TRBJ2-2 TRBV7-9 CASSLDSANTGELFF TGTGCCAGCAGCTTGGACAGCGCGAACACCGGGGAGCTGTTTTTT
. . TRBJ1-5 TRBV12-3/TRBV12-4 CASSFSSNQPQHF TGTGCCAGCAGTTTCAGTAGCAATCAGCCCCAGCATTTT
. . TRBJ2-1 TRBV11-2 CASSQGGGVNEQFF TGTGCCAGCAGCCAGGGCGGCGGGGTTAATGAGCAGTTCTTC
. . TRBJ1-5 TRBV7-9 CASSLASGNQPQHF TGTGCCAGCAGCTTAGCCTCTGGCAATCAGCCCCAGCATTTT
. . TRBJ2-3 TRBV10-3 CAISERDLSSTDTQYF TGTGCCATCAGTGAGCGCGACTTGTCTAGCACAGATACGCAGTATTTT
TRBD1 . TRBJ2-7 TRBV5-4 CASSRTGDHEQYF TGTGCCAGCAGTCGGACAGGGGACCACGAGCAGTACTTC
. . TRBJ2-2 TRBV30 CACRGFTGELFF TGTGCCTGCCGGGGTTTCACCGGGGAGCTGTTTTTT
TRBD1 . TRBJ1-2 TRBV6-6 CASSHRDRGYGYTF TGTGCCAGCAGTCACCGGGACAGGGGCTATGGCTACACCTTC
TRBD2 . TRBJ2-1 TRBV7-2 CASSLRTSGGGSYNEQFF TGTGCCAGCAGCCTCAGGACTAGCGGGGGAGGGTCCTACAATGAGCAGTTCTTC
. . TRBJ1-5 TRBV5-4 CASSLGASNQPQHF TGTGCCAGCAGCTTGGGGGCGAGCAATCAGCCCCAGCATTTT
TRBD1 . TRBJ2-3 TRBV7-9 CASSGQGSDTQYF TGTGCCAGCAGTGGACAGGGGTCAGATACGCAGTATTTT
TRBD2 . TRBJ2-1 TRBV5-4 CASSPGPTSSEQFF TGTGCCAGCAGCCCTGGGCCGACTAGCAGTGAGCAGTTCTTC
. . TRBJ2-7 TRBV15 CATSIQGSGRYF TGTGCCACCAGCATCCAGGGTAGCGGTAGGTACTTC
TRBD2 . TRBJ2-1 TRBV25-1 CASETSGVYNEQFF TGTGCCAGCGAGACTAGCGGGGTGTACAATGAGCAGTTCTTC
. few TRBJ2-5 TRBV12-2 CASRFRGYQETQYF TGTGCAAGTCGCTTCAGGGGTTATCAAGAGACCCAGTACTTC
TRBD1 few TRBJ1-6 TRBV28 CASSTGVPPLHF TGTGCCAGCAGCACAGGGGTGCCACCCCTCCACTTT
. . TRBJ2-5 TRBV29-1 CSVTQETQYF TGCAGCGTTACACAGGAGACCCAGTACTTC
TRBD1 . TRBJ1-4 TRBV2 CAGLRQGWEKLFF TGTGCCGGCCTTCGACAGGGATGGGAAAAACTGTTTTTT
TRBD2 . TRBJ2-7 TRBV27 CASSFSGGFYEQYF TGTGCCAGCAGTTTTAGCGGGGGTTTCTACGAGCAGTACTTC
TRBD1 . TRBJ2-1 TRBV12-5 CASGLGQGFVYNEQFF TGTGCTAGTGGTTTGGGACAGGGTTTTGTCTACAATGAGCAGTTCTTC
. . TRBJ1-6 TRBV5-5 CASSLVLYNSPLHF TGTGCCAGCAGCTTGGTACTTTATAATTCACCCCTCCACTTT
. . TRBJ1-5 TRBV19 CASSIRRSGGGNQPQHF TGTGCCAGTAGTATAAGGCGTTCCGGGGGGGGCAATCAGCCCCAGCATTTT
TRBD1 . TRBJ1-2 TRBV6-5 CASSYSDRGHGYTF TGTGCCAGCAGTTACTCGGACAGGGGCCATGGCTACACCTTC
. . TRBJ2-5 TRBV14 CASSHPTRETQYF TGTGCCAGCAGCCACCCGACTCGGGAGACCCAGTACTTC
. . TRBJ2-7 TRBV5-6 CASSLGGPYEQYF TGTGCCAGCAGCTTAGGAGGTCCCTACGAGCAGTACTTC
TRBD2 once TRBJ2-2 TRBV5-1 CASSGRPGELFF TGCGCCAGCTCCGGGAGGCCCGGGGAGCTGTTTTTT
TRBD2 . TRBJ2-3 TRBV10-3 CAIRQISGGTQDTQYF TGTGCCATCAGGCAGATTAGCGGGGGGACCCAAGATACGCAGTATTTT
. . TRBJ2-3 TRBV4-2 CASSLGGRRTDTQYF TGTGCCAGCAGCCTCGGGGGGCGCCGCACAGATACGCAGTATTTT
. . TRBJ1-2 TRBV7-9 CASTKQGEEGGYTF TGTGCCAGCACTAAACAGGGAGAGGAGGGAGGCTACACCTTC
. . TRBJ1-2 TRBV19 CASSSHQIYGYTF TGTGCCAGTAGTAGTCATCAGATCTATGGCTACACCTTC
. . TRBJ2-1 TRBV11-2 CASSLMRSNEQFF TGTGCCAGCAGCTTGATGCGGTCCAATGAGCAGTTCTTC
. . TRBJ1-2 TRBV5-4 CASSLGQALGLYGYTF TGTGCCAGCAGCTTGGGGCAGGCCCTGGGGCTCTATGGCTACACCTTC
. many TRBJ2-2 TRBV4-1 CASSLELRSTVTGELFF TGCGCCAGCAGCCTAGAGTTGAGGAGTACCGTCACCGGGGAGCTGTTTTTT
TRBD1 . TRBJ2-1 TRBV24-1 CATSDFRDRVGNEQFF TGTGCCACCAGTGATTTTCGGGACAGGGTAGGCAATGAGCAGTTCTTC
. . TRBJ1-2 TRBV28 CASSSPPGGVKNGYTF TGTGCCAGCAGTTCACCCCCCGGGGGAGTGAAGAATGGCTACACCTTC
TRBD2 . TRBJ2-3 TRBV9 CASSTQAGGGTDTQYF TGTGCCAGCAGCACCCAAGCGGGGGGGGGCACAGATACGCAGTATTTT
. . TRBJ2-3 TRBV11-2 CASSLDYTDTQYF TGTGCCAGCAGCTTAGATTACACAGATACGCAGTATTTT
TRBD2 . TRBJ2-1 TRBV11-2 CASSLDSGLAGGISDEQFF TGTGCCAGCAGCTTAGATTCGGGTCTAGCGGGGGGGATTAGCGATGAGCAGTTCTTC
TRBD2 . TRBJ2-7 TRBV9 CASSTRPDAGGYEQYF TGTGCCAGCAGCACCAGACCAGATGCGGGGGGATACGAGCAGTACTTC
TRBD2 . TRBJ2-7 TRBV2 CASRTGTSGGVDEQYF TGTGCCAGCAGAACCGGGACTAGCGGGGGGGTGGACGAGCAGTACTTC
TRBD2 . TRBJ2-5 TRBV3-1/TRBV3-2 CASRQGTSGAPQETQYF TGTGCCAGCAGACAAGGGACTAGCGGGGCCCCTCAGGAGACCCAGTACTTC
TRBD1 once TRBJ2-3 TRBV7-2 CASSFGNRGRSTDTQYF TGTGCCAGCAGCTTCGGGAACAGGGGGCGTAGCACAGATACGCAGTATTTT
. . TRBJ1-4 TRBV11-2 CASSLGGGPNEKLFF TGTGCCAGCAGCTTGGGCGGGGGGCCTAATGAAAAACTGTTTTTT
. . TRBJ1-4 TRBV18 CASSPGSGGEKLFF TGTGCCAGCTCACCTGGGTCCGGCGGGGAAAAACTGTTTTTT
TRBD1 . TRBJ1-1 TRBV5-5 CASSWGTGRNTEAFF TGTGCCAGCAGCTGGGGGACAGGACGGAACACTGAAGCTTTCTTT
TRBD2 . TRBJ2-5 TRBV2 CASSELAGGRETQYF TGTGCCAGCAGTGAATTAGCGGGGGGGAGAGAGACCCAGTACTTC
TRBD2 once TRBJ2-1 TRBV30 CAWSRGGVFEQFF TGTGCCTGGAGTCGCGGGGGGGTTTTTGAGCAGTTCTTC
. . TRBJ1-2 TRBV5-8 CASSLYSGVYGYTF TGTGCCAGCAGCTTGTACTCAGGGGTCTATGGCTACACCTTC